This TCR beta chain was identified during a study of cytomegalovirus exposure and HLA in healthy donors. The study's findings and limits: The study recorded 160 or so TCR beta chains that were cytomegalovirus-associated.

The germline gives CDR1 SGDLS, CDR2 YYNGEE. The V end was cut by 2 bases, the J end by 2 bases, with 10 bases between. CDR3 length equals 14 residues. Use of 60 Vbeta and 13 Jbeta primers characterized the PCR. TCRdb keeps only in-frame clones here, not all; method: immunoSEQ multiplex PCR. The listing records about 130,000 clones. About this clone itself: No antigen is known for it.

Material: PBMCs. The sequence was collected from a man aged 25 to 40 in good health and CMV-seronegative. The chain uses TRBV9 and TRBJ1-2; D is ambiguous. This chain's CDR3 is CASSVGEPNYGYTF. In DNA form, the CDR3 reads TGTGCCAGCAGCGTTGGGGAGCCCAACTATGGCTACACCTTC.